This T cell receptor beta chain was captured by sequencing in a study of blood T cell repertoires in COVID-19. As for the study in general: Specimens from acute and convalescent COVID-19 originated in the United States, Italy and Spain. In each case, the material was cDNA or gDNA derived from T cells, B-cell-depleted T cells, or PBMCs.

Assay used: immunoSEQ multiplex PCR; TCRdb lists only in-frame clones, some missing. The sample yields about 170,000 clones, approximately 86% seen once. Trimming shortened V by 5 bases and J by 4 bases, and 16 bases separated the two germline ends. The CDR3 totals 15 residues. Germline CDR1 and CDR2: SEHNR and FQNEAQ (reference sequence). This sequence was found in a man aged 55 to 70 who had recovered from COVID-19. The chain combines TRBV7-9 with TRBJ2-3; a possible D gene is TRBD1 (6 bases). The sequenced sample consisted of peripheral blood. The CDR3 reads CASSPMRTDPDTQYF. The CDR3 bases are TGTGCCAGCAGCCCAATGCGGACAGACCCAGATACGCAGTATTTT. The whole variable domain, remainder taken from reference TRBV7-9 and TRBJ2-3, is DTGVSQNPRHKITKRGQNVTFRCDPISEHNRLYWYRQTLGQGPEFLTYFQNEAQLEKSRLLSDRFSAERPKGSFSTLEIQRTEQGDSAMYLCASSPMRTDPDTQYFGPGTRLTVL.